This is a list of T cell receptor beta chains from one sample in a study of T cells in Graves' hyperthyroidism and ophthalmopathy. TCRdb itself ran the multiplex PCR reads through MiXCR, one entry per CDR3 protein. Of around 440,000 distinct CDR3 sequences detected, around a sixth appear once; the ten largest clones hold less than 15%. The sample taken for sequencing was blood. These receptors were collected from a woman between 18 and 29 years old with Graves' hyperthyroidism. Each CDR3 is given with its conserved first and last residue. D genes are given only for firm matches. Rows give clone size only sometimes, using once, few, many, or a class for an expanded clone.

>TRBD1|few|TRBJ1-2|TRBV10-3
TGTGCCATCAGCACCGGGACAGGGGCTTTAGCCACCTTC
CAISTGTGALATF
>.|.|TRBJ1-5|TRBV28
TGTGCCAGCAGTATGGGGAGGAGGAGGGGCAATCAGCCCCAGCATTTT
CASSMGRRRGNQPQHF
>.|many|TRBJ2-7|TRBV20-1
TGCAGTGCTAGAGACACAGGACGTTCCCGCCGCGAGCAGTACTTC
CSARDTGRSRREQYF
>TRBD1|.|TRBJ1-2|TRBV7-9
TGTGCCAGCAGGGGACAGAACTATGGCTACACCTTC
CASRGQNYGYTF
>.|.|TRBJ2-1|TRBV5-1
TGCGCCAGCAGCTTGGATACACGGAAGACAGTCCTCGGTGAGCAGTTCTTC
CASSLDTRKTVLGEQFF
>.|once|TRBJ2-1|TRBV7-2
TGTGCCAGCAGGCCTCATGGTTTCTCCTACAATGAGCAGTTCTTC
CASRPHGFSYNEQFF
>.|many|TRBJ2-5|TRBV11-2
TGTGCCAGCCGATTGGGCCTGATACAAGAGACCCAGTACTTC
CASRLGLIQETQYF
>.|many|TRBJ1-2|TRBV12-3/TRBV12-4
TGTGCCAGCAGTAGGGGACCTAACTATGGCTACACCTTC
CASSRGPNYGYTF
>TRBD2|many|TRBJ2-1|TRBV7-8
TGTGCCAGCAGCGGGGGACTAGCGGCCAACAATGAGCAGTTCTTC
CASSGGLAANNEQFF
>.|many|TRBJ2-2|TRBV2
TGTGCCAGCAGGGACTTAATTAACACCGGGGAGCTGTTTTTT
CASRDLINTGELFF
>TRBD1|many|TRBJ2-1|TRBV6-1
TGTGCCAGCAGTACGGGACAGCTGGTGGGCAATGAGCAGTTCTTC
CASSTGQLVGNEQFF
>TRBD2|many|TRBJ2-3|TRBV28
TGTGCCAGCAGTTTTGGGGCTAGCGGGGCTCATACGCAGTATTTT
CASSFGASGAHTQYF
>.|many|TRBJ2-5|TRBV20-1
TGCAGTGCTAGAGAAACAGGGTCGTCGACCCAGTACTTC
CSARETGSSTQYF
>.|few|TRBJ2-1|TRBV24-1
TGTGCCACCGGAGTGGGGGCTCAAACTGAGCAGTTCTTC
CATGVGAQTEQFF
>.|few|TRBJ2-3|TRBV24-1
TGTGCCACCAGTGATTTGGGGGGGGGCAGAGATACGCAGTATTTT
CATSDLGGGRDTQYF